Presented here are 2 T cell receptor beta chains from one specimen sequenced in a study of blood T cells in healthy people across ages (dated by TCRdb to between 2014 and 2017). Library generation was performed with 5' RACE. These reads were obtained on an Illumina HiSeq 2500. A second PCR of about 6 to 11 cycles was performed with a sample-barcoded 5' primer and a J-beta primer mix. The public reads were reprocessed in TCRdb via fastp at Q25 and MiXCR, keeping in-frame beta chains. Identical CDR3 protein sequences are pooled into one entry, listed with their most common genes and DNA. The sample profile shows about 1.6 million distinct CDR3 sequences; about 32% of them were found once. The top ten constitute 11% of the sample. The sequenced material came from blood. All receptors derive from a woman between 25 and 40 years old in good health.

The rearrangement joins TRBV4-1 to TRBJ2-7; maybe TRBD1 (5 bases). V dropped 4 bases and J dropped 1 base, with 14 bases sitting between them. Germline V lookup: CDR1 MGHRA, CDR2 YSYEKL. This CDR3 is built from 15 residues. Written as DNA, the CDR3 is TGCGCCAGCAGCCGCGACTGGACAACTTCCTACGAGCAGTACTTC. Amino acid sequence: CASSRDWTTSYEQYF.

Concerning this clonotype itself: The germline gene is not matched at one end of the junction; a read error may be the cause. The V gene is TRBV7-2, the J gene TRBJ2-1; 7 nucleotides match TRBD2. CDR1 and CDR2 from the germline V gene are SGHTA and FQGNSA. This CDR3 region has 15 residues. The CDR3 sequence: CASSLRMGGYSEQFF. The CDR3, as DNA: TGTGCCAGCAGCTTACGAATGGGAGGGTACAGTGAGCAGTTCTTC.